This TCR beta chain derives from a study of cytomegalovirus exposure and HLA in healthy donors. Study observations and caveats: As a later analysis showed, several of the most significant clusters appeared to be linked to common viral pathogens.

This CDR3 has 14 amino acids. Trimming removed 3 bases at V and 6 bases at J, with 12 bases between. The V gene's germline CDR1 is KGHSH and CDR2 LQKENI. This PCR relied on a set of 60 Vbeta primers and 13 Jbeta primers. Per the original methods: Around 9.9 million shared chains were among the approximately 82 million unique TCR beta chains that a later analysis counted. TCRdb's table, derived via immunoSEQ multiplex PCR, lists solely in-frame clones and lacks some. The V and J calls and clone size come from that table; D and trimming were worked out from the DNA. Of 80,000 or so clones listed, about 68% are singletons. This clone was seen a handful of times. Its antigen is still unknown.

The sample taken for sequencing was PBMCs. This clonotype originated in a woman aged 50 to 60 in good health and CMV-seropositive. This chain connects TRBV18 to TRBJ1-5, with D unresolved. Here the CDR3 reads CASSPSGGGQPQHF. In DNA form, the CDR3 reads TGTGCCAGCTCACCGAGCGGCGGCGGTCAGCCCCAGCATTTT.